Listed below are T cell receptor beta chains from one sample, sequenced in a study of blood T cell repertoires in COVID-19. Generated by immunoSEQ multiplex PCR, the TCRdb table keeps only in-frame clones and is missing some. The sample contains roughly 88,000 clones, roughly 70% of which appear only once. The sequencing sample was made of peripheral blood. All receptors come from a woman aged 60-70 years in a cohort sampled during active or convalescent COVID-19. The CDR3 runs from the conserved cysteine through the conserved F or W. Each record gives: V gene, CDR3 length, clone size, D gene, J gene, CDR3 DNA, CDR3 protein. A D gene is named only where the DNA matches it firmly. A clone size is listed for some rows: how often the clone was seen (once, few, many), or a class if it is expanded.

TRBV6-9	14	NA	NA	TRBJ2-7	TGTGCCAGCACGCGGGGGCAGGGTGCCTACGAGCAGTACTTC	CASTRGQGAYEQYF
TRBV6-5	14	NA	NA	TRBJ1-2	TGTGCCAGCAGCCTAAACGCAGGGGACTATGGCTACACCTTC	CASSLNAGDYGYTF
TRBV10-2	17	NA	TRBD2	TRBJ2-1	TGCGCCAGCAGTGTCAAGGGACTAGCGGGGGGGGGCCATGAGCAGTTCTTC	CASSVKGLAGGGHEQFF
TRBV11-2	14	NA	NA	TRBJ1-1	TGTGCCAGCAGCTTATCTGCTGGGACATTTGAAGCTTTCTTT	CASSLSAGTFEAFF
TRBV7-2	17	NA	NA	TRBJ1-6	TGTGCCAGCAGCTTGTCCCCAGGGTCACCCTATAATTCACCCCTCCACTTT	CASSLSPGSPYNSPLHF
TRBV30	13	NA	NA	TRBJ2-7	TGTGCCTGGAGTCTCGGGAATTCCTACGAGCAGTACTTC	CAWSLGNSYEQYF
TRBV11-1	14	NA	TRBD1	TRBJ2-1	TGTGCCAGCAGCCCGGACAGGGGGTACAATGAGCAGTTCTTC	CASSPDRGYNEQFF
TRBV28	16	few	TRBD1	TRBJ1-6	TGTGCCAGCTTTCCCCGTGGACAGGGGTATAATTCACCCCTCCACTTT	CASFPRGQGYNSPLHF
TRBV6-1	16	NA	TRBD1	TRBJ1-2	TGTGCCAGCAGTGAGAGGGACAGGCCCCGATCCTATGGCTACACCTTC	CASSERDRPRSYGYTF
TRBV6-5	14	NA	NA	TRBJ2-1	TGTGCCAGCAAACAGGGCCCAGGTTACAATGAGCAGTTCTTC	CASKQGPGYNEQFF
TRBV19	13	once	NA	TRBJ1-1	TGTGCCAGTAGTTCTGGACAGTACACTGAAGCTTTCTTT	CASSSGQYTEAFF
TRBV18	13	NA	NA	TRBJ2-5	TGTGCCAGCTCACCACGCCAGGCAGAGACCCAGTACTTC	CASSPRQAETQYF
TRBV5-4	14	NA	TRBD2	TRBJ2-1	TGTGCCAGCAGCTTGCGACTAGCGGGGGGTAAGCAGTTCTTC	CASSLRLAGGKQFF
TRBV9	15	many	TRBD2	TRBJ2-3	TGTGCCAGCAGCGGCGGGACTAGCGGGGGAGATACGCAGTATTTT	CASSGGTSGGDTQYF
TRBV6-2/TRBV6-3	14	NA	TRBD1	TRBJ1-3	TGTGCCAGCAGTTACTCGGACAGGGGAAACACCATATATTTT	CASSYSDRGNTIYF